Listed below are T cell receptor beta chains from one sample, sequenced in a study of beta chain features in type 1 diabetes. Sequencing was performed with immunoSEQ multiplex PCR; in TCRdb, only in-frame clones are kept and a portion is missing. The repertoire includes about 900,000 clones, 15% to 20% of them detected once, and around 0.02% sits in the top ten. Specimen: naive CD4+ T cells from blood. The receptors shown here come from a woman between 18 and 30 years old in good health. CDR3s include the opening cysteine and the closing phenylalanine or tryptophan. Fields, in order: D gene, CDR3 length, J gene, V gene, clone size, CDR3 protein, CDR3 DNA. D genes are given only for firm matches. Size is stated for part of the rows, as once, few or many counts, or as a class when the clone is expanded.

d_gene: TRBD1
len: 12
j_gene: TRBJ1-2
v_gene: TRBV29-1
abundance: -
CDR3aa: CSVPGQDYGYTF
CDR3nt: TGCAGCGTGCCGGGACAGGACTATGGCTACACCTTC

d_gene: -
len: 14
j_gene: TRBJ2-2
v_gene: TRBV7-9
abundance: -
CDR3aa: CASSRTEGTGELFF
CDR3nt: TGTGCCAGCAGCCGGACAGAAGGTACCGGGGAGCTGTTTTTT

d_gene: -
len: 12
j_gene: TRBJ1-2
v_gene: TRBV6-6
abundance: -
CDR3aa: CASSQDRDGYTF
CDR3nt: TGTGCCAGCAGTCAAGACAGAGATGGCTACACCTTC

d_gene: -
len: 13
j_gene: TRBJ2-2
v_gene: TRBV18
abundance: -
CDR3aa: CASSTTPTGELFF
CDR3nt: TGTGCCAGCTCAACGACACCAACCGGGGAGCTGTTTTTT

d_gene: TRBD1
len: 13
j_gene: TRBJ1-2
v_gene: TRBV19
abundance: -
CDR3aa: CASSMTGAYGYTF
CDR3nt: TGTGCCAGTAGTATGACAGGGGCGTATGGCTACACCTTC

d_gene: -
len: 12
j_gene: TRBJ2-7
v_gene: TRBV28
abundance: few
CDR3aa: CASSFLSYEQYF
CDR3nt: TGTGCCAGCAGTTTTCTATCCTACGAGCAGTACTTC

d_gene: -
len: 12
j_gene: TRBJ2-3
v_gene: TRBV5-1
abundance: few
CDR3aa: CASRWSTDTQYF
CDR3nt: TGCGCCAGCAGATGGAGCACAGATACGCAGTATTTT

d_gene: -
len: 15
j_gene: TRBJ1-1
v_gene: TRBV18
abundance: -
CDR3aa: CASSGQGGGSTEAFF
CDR3nt: TGTGCCAGCTCAGGCCAGGGAGGGGGAAGCACTGAAGCTTTCTTT

d_gene: -
len: 15
j_gene: TRBJ2-1
v_gene: TRBV18
abundance: few
CDR3aa: CASSPLFDSYNEQFF
CDR3nt: TGTGCCAGCTCACCACTTTTTGACTCCTACAATGAGCAGTTCTTC

d_gene: TRBD1
len: 14
j_gene: TRBJ1-2
v_gene: TRBV2
abundance: few
CDR3aa: CASSGRDRAYGYTF
CDR3nt: TGTGCCAGCAGTGGTCGGGACAGGGCCTATGGCTACACCTTC